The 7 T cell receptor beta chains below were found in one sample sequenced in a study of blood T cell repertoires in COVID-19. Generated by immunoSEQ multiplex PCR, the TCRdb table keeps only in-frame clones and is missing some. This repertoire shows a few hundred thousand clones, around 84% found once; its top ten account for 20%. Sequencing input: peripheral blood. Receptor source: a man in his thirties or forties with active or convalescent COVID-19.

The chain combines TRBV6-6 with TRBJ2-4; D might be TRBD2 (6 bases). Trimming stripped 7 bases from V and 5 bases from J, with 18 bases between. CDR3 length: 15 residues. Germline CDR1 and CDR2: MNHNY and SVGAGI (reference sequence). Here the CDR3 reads CASKTPGERENIQYF. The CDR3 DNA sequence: TGTGCCAGCAAAACCCCCGGGGAGCGGGAAAACATTCAGTACTTC.

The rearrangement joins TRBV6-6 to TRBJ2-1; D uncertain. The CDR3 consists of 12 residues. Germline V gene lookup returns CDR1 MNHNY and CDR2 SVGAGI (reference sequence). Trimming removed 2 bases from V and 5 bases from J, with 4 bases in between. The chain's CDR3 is CASSYADNEQFF. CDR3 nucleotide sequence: TGTGCCAGCAGTTACGCGGACAATGAGCAGTTCTTC.

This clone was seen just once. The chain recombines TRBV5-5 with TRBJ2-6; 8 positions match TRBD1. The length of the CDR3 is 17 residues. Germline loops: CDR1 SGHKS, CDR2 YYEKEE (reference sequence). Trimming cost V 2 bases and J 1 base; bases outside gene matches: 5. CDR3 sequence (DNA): TGTGCCAGCAGCTTTCGGACAGGGCTATCTGGGGCCAACGTCCTGACTTTC. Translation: CASSFRTGLSGANVLTF. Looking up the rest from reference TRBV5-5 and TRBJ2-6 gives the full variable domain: DAGVTQSPTHLIKTRGQQVTLRCSPISGHKSVSWYQQVLGQGPQFIFQYYEKEERGRGNFPDRFSARQFPNYSSELNVNALLLGDSALYLCASSFRTGLSGANVLTFGAGSRLTVL.

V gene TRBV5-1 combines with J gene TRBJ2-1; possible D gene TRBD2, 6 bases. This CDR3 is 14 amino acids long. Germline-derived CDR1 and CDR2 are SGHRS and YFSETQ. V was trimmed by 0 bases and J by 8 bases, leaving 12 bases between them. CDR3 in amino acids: CASSLGTTRDEQFF. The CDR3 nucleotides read TGCGCCAGCAGCTTGGGAACGACTAGAGATGAGCAGTTCTTC.

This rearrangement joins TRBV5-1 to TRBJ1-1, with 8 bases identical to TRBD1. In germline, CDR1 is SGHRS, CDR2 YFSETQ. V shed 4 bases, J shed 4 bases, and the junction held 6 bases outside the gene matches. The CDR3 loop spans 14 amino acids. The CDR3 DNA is TGCGCCAGCAGCGACCAGGGGGCGCCCACTGAAGCTTTCTTT. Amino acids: CASSDQGAPTEAFF.

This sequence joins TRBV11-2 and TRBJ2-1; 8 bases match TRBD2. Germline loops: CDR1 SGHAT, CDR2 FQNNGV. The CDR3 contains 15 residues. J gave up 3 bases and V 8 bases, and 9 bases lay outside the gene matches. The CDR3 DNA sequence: TGTGCCAGCCGGGGGCAGCGGGGGCTCTACAATGAGCAGTTCTTC. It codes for CASRGQRGLYNEQFF. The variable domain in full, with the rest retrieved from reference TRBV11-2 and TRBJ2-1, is EAGVAQSPRYKIIEKRQSVAFWCNPISGHATLYWYQQILGQGPKLLIQFQNNGVVDDSQLPKDRFSAERLKGVDSTLKIQPAKLEDSAVYLCASRGQRGLYNEQFFGPGTRLTVL.

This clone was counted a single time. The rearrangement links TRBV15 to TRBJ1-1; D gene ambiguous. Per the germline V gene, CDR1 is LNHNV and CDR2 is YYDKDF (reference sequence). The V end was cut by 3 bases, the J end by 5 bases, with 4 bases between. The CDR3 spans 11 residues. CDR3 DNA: TGTGCCACCAGCAGGCGAACTGAAGCTTTCTTT. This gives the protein CATSRRTEAFF.